This T cell receptor (beta chain) was profiled in a study of blood T cell repertoires in COVID-19. Study at large: The samples span acute and convalescent COVID-19 from the United States, Italy and Spain. T cells, B-cell-depleted T cells, or PBMCs supplied cDNA or gDNA.

V was clipped by 4 bases and J by 2 bases; unmatched bases: 2. CDR3 length: 15 amino acids. Per germline, CDR1 ENHRY and CDR2 SYGVKD. Authors' methods: Amplification from reference gene primers served as the basis for estimated nucleated cell counts. Clones were read by immunoSEQ multiplex PCR, and TCRdb kept only the in-frame ones, dropping some. V and J calls and clone size follow that table, whereas D and trimming were derived from the DNA. The repertoire holds fewer than 95,000 clones, with 75% to 95% as singletons. V and J are TRBV10-3 and TRBJ2-3; TRBD2 matches at 11 bases. The specimen was peripheral blood. The receptor was isolated from a woman aged 80 or older with acute or convalescent COVID-19. CDR3 loop: CAISGLAGFTDTQYF. As DNA, the CDR3 is TGTGCCATCAGTGGACTAGCGGGATTCACAGATACGCAGTATTTT.